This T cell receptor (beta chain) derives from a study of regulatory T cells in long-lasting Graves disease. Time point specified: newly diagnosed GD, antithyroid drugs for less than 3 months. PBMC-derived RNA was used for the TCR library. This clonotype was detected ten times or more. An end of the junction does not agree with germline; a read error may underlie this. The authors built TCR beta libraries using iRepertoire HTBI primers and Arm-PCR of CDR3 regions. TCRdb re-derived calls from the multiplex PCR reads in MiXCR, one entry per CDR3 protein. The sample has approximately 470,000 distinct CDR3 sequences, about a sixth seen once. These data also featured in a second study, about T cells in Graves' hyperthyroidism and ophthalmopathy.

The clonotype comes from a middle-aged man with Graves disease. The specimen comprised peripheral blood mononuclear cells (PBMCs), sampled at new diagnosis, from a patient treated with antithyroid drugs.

The CDR3 loop is CASTLAGGGDTQYF. In DNA, the CDR3 is TGTGCCAGCACTTTAGCGGGAGGGGGAGATACGCAGTATTTT. V and J are TRBV28 and TRBJ2-3; 11 nucleotides line up with TRBD2. This CDR3 is 14 amino acids long. The V gene's germline CDR1 is MDHEN and CDR2 SYDVKM.